This T cell receptor (beta chain) was recovered during a study of T-cell reconstitution after alpha-beta-depleted transplantation in children. As it was prepared, the TCRbeta library received unique molecular identifiers. One entry per CDR3 protein, called by TCRdb with MiXCR from the PCR reads. Counted here are approximately 170,000 distinct CDR3 sequences, 11% occurring once; the ten biggest clones make up less than 15%. Comment on this clonotype: A much larger clone lies one base from this, so it may be a read error.

The V gene's germline CDR1 is MGHDK and CDR2 SYGVNS. CDR3 length: 12 residues. The rearrangement joins TRBV25-1 to TRBJ2-2; 10 nucleotides line up with TRBD1. The source is a boy between 2 and 10 years old with acute myeloid leukemia, due to receive a stem cell transplant. Sequencing used PBMCs, obtained before TCRalphabeta/CD19-depleted stem cell transplant. The DNA of the CDR3 is TGTACCAGCGACAGGGGGCCCGGGGAGCTGTTTTTT. This gives the protein CTSDRGPGELFF.